This TCR beta chain was recorded in a study of blood T cell repertoires in COVID-19. How the authors handled the data: Amplification of reference gene primers was used by the study to estimate nucleated cell counts. Libraries were prepared by immunoSEQ multiplex PCR; TCRdb keeps only in-frame clonotypes and omits some of them. That table is the source of V, J and clone size, and D and trimming were worked out from the DNA. The sample records 250,000 to 350,000 clones, around 86% being singletons. In germline, CDR1 is SGHNT, CDR2 YYREEE (reference sequence). The CDR3 has 15 amino acids. The J segment lost 5 bases and the V segment lost 4 bases, leaving 7 bases of the junction unmatched. The count of this clone is one.

The receptor's source is a woman in her thirties with active or convalescent COVID-19. The chain employs TRBV5-4 and TRBJ1-1; 11 bases line up with TRBD1. The sample was peripheral blood. CDR3 coding DNA: TGTGCCAGCAGCCATTCAGGGACAGGGGGAACTGAAGCTTTCTTT. This codes for CASSHSGTGGTEAFF.